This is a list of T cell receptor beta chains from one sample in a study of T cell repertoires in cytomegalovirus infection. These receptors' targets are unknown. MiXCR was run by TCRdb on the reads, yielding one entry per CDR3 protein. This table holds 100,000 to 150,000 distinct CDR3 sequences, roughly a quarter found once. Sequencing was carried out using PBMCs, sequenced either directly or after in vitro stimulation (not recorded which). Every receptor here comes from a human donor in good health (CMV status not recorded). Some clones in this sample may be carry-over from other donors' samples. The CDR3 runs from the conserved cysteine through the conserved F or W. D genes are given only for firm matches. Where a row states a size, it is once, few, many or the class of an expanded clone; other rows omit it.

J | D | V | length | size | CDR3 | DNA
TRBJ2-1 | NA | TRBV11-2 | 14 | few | CASSSNSLYNEQFF | TGTGCCAGCAGCTCGAATAGCTTGTACAATGAGCAGTTCTTC
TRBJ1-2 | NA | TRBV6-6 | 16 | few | CASSYTLRDINYGYTF | TGTGCCAGCAGTTATACCTTACGGGACATTAACTATGGCTACACCTTC
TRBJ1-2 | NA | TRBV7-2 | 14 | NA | CASSLDPANYGYTF | TGTGCCAGCAGCTTAGATCCAGCTAACTATGGCTACACCTTC
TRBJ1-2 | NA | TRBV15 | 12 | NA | CATSIRRDGYTF | TGTGCCACCAGCATAAGACGCGATGGCTACACCTTC
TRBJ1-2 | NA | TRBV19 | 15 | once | CASSIDPGLSYGYTF | TGTGCCAGTAGTATAGATCCAGGCCTCAGCTATGGCTACACCTTC
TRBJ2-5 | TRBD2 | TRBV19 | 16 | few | CASSLGRGGSQETQYF | TGTGCCAGTAGTCTGGGGCGCGGCGGGAGCCAAGAGACCCAGTACTTC
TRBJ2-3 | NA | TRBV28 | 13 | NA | CASTPLNTDTQYF | TGTGCCAGCACCCCCCTTAACACAGATACGCAGTATTTT
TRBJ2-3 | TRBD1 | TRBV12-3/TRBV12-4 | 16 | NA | CASSFFQGQGFDTQYF | TGTGCCAGCAGTTTTTTCCAGGGACAGGGGTTCGATACGCAGTATTTT
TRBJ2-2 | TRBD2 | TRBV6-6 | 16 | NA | CASLSSRGANTGELFF | TGTGCCTCCCTGAGTTCGCGGGGGGCGAACACCGGGGAGCTGTTTTTT
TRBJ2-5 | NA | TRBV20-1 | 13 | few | CSASWQGLETQYF | TGCAGTGCTAGTTGGCAGGGGTTGGAGACCCAGTACTTC
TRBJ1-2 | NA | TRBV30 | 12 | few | CAWSGDESGYTF | TGTGCCTGGAGTGGGGACGAAAGTGGCTACACCTTC
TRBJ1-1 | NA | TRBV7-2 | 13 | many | CASSRGGGSEAFF | TGTGCCAGCAGCAGGGGTGGGGGCTCTGAAGCTTTCTTT
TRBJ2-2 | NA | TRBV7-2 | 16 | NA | CASSLAPGPNTGELFF | TGTGCCAGCAGCCTCGCTCCAGGGCCAAACACCGGGGAGCTGTTTTTT
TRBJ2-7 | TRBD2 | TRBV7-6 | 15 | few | CASSYGTSGSYEQYF | TGTGCCAGCAGTTATGGGACTAGCGGGAGTTACGAGCAGTACTTC